Included here is one TCR beta chain sequence, with context. This clonotype appeared many times. This receptor's antigen is unknown. Base qualities are not recorded, but no much larger clone differs from it by a single base. These reads were obtained on an Illumina HiSeq 2500. TCR beta libraries were prepared by quantitative 5'-RACE with molecular barcodes. As for how the authors treated the data: To identify disease-linked TCR variants, a new computational method was used, one built on a probabilistic model of VDJ rearrangement. TCRdb reanalyzed the raw reads on its own, using fastp at Q25 for trimming and MiXCR for clone calling, and kept in-frame beta chains. For every CDR3 protein sequence, its rows merge into one entry that carries the most common genes and DNA. The V and J calls here are based on TCRdb, not the publication. Across this sample there are around 210,000 distinct CDR3 sequences, with 7% to 10% seen only once. The ten largest clones represent 4% to 5% of the sample.

V and J lose 5 bases and 5 bases, and a span of 16 bases separates them. Including the terminal cysteine and phenylalanine, the CDR3 comprises 14 residues. Of the read, only the CDR3 DNA is kept; its 42 bases are in frame from base 1. CDR1 and CDR2, per the germline V gene, are MNHEY and SVGEGT. The entry originates in a study of CD8 T cells in ankylosing spondylitis (dated by TCRdb to 2017 to 2019). Study-wide context: T cell receptor beta repertoires were profiled in healthy donors and ankylosing spondylitis patients so that disease-linked TCR variants could be found. The full study cohort comprised about 25 ankylosing spondylitis patients and 85 to 120 healthy donors. Peripheral blood was sampled, and synovial fluid was additionally collected from ankylosing spondylitis patients.

Paper-wide results and their limitations: In peripheral blood, the disease-linked clones were found at relatively low frequencies and had a CD8+ phenotype. The disease-linked clones were reported to be significantly enriched in matched synovial fluid samples from ankylosing spondylitis patients. Some of the motif variants had been reported before in the synovial fluid and blood of reactive arthritis patients, a finding that suggests common disease-initiation mechanisms. A TCR beta motif of about eight highly homologous amino acid variants appeared characteristic of blood from ankylosing spondylitis patients.

This TCR was recovered from a female donor with ankylosing spondylitis or in good health (not recorded which). This chain joins TRBV6-2 or TRBV6-3 to TRBJ2-7, and perhaps TRBD1 as D gene, on 5 matching bases. The material sequenced was blood, either unsorted or a sorted T cell fraction (not recorded which). The CDR3 here reads CASSRLGRAHEQYF. The nucleotides are TGTGCCAGCAGTCGGCTGGGCAGGGCCCACGAGCAGTACTTC.